This is a list of T cell receptor beta chains from one sample in a study of T-cell reconstitution after alpha-beta-depleted transplantation in children. TCRdb re-called the PCR reads with MiXCR, one entry per CDR3 protein. The sample lists about 340,000 distinct CDR3 sequences, about an eighth occurring once. Specimen: PBMCs, collected from the stem cell graft. These receptors were collected from a human donor who donated a stem cell graft to a child with Fanconi anemia. The CDR3 runs from the conserved cysteine through the conserved F or W. A D gene is named only where the DNA matches it firmly. The size entry is marked missing in some rows and otherwise reads once, few, many or a size class.

J | D | size | V | CDR3 | DNA
TRBJ1-1 | NA | NA | TRBV13 | CASSLGWDTYTEAFF | TGTGCCAGCAGCTTAGGTTGGGACACGTACACTGAAGCTTTCTTT
TRBJ1-6 | NA | few | TRBV5-1 | CASKLGGDVSPLHF | TGCGCCAGCAAATTAGGGGGGGATGTGTCACCCCTCCACTTT
TRBJ2-7 | NA | many | TRBV11-1 | CASSLLGAYEQYF | TGTGCCAGCAGCCTCTTAGGAGCCTACGAGCAGTACTTC
TRBJ1-5 | NA | few | TRBV2 | CASSIRGGEGNQPQHF | TGTGCCAGCAGTATCCGTGGAGGAGAGGGCAATCAGCCCCAGCATTTT
TRBJ1-2 | NA | NA | TRBV30 | CAWSVLQGFDGYTF | TGTGCCTGGAGTGTTCTACAGGGATTTGATGGCTACACCTTC
TRBJ2-1 | TRBD2 | NA | TRBV24-1 | CATSDERGLNEQFF | TGTGCCACCAGTGATGAGCGGGGTTTAAATGAGCAGTTCTTC
TRBJ1-5 | TRBD1 | few | TRBV20-1 | CSARDPGQGYQPQHF | TGCAGTGCTAGAGATCCGGGACAGGGCTATCAGCCCCAGCATTTT
TRBJ2-1 | NA | few | TRBV4-3 | CASSSSRVYNEQFF | TGCGCCAGCAGCTCCTCTAGGGTATACAATGAGCAGTTCTTC
TRBJ2-5 | NA | NA | TRBV5-1 | CASSLEGLKYQETQYF | TGCGCCAGCAGCTTGGAAGGACTAAAGTACCAAGAGACCCAGTACTTC
TRBJ1-1 | NA | many | TRBV15 | CATSRGGQGLAENTEAFF | TGTGCCACCAGCAGAGGAGGTCAGGGGCTGGCCGAGAACACTGAAGCTTTCTTT
TRBJ2-1 | NA | NA | TRBV12-3/TRBV12-4 | CASSLLEQFF | TGTGCCAGCAGTTTATTGGAGCAGTTCTTC
TRBJ2-1 | TRBD1 | NA | TRBV9 | CASSVVGTGLNNEQFF | TGTGCCAGCAGCGTAGTAGGGACAGGGCTTAACAATGAGCAGTTCTTC
TRBJ1-1 | TRBD1 | NA | TRBV28 | CACSLGGGTGPLNTEAFF | TGTGCCTGCAGTTTAGGAGGGGGGACAGGGCCTTTGAACACTGAAGCTTTCTTT
TRBJ1-1 | NA | few | TRBV4-3 | CASSQGAVMNTEAFF | TGCGCCAGCAGCCAAGGTGCCGTCATGAACACTGAAGCTTTCTTT
TRBJ1-5 | NA | NA | TRBV4-3 | CASSQDFRNSNQPQHF | TGCGCCAGCAGCCAAGATTTCAGGAATAGCAATCAGCCCCAGCATTTT
TRBJ2-1 | NA | NA | TRBV6-6 | CARGTPYNEQFF | TGTGCCAGGGGTACGCCCTACAATGAGCAGTTCTTC
TRBJ2-7 | NA | few | TRBV12-3/TRBV12-4 | CASTPPGRGIYEQYF | TGTGCCAGCACCCCCCCGGGGCGGGGTATCTACGAGCAGTACTTC
TRBJ2-7 | NA | many | TRBV4-1 | CASSQDRPGEQYF | TGCGCCAGCAGCCAAGATCGGCCAGGCGAGCAGTACTTC
TRBJ2-3 | NA | many | TRBV15 | CATSSVGRTDTQYF | TGTGCCACCAGTTCCGTGGGGCGGACAGATACGCAGTATTTT
TRBJ1-1 | TRBD1 | many | TRBV29-1 | CSVLGQGQLNTEAFF | TGCAGCGTTCTAGGACAGGGGCAATTGAACACTGAAGCTTTCTTT
TRBJ2-2 | NA | many | TRBV7-9 | CASSFKGNTGELFF | TGTGCCAGCAGCTTTAAGGGGAACACCGGGGAGCTGTTTTTT
TRBJ2-2 | NA | few | TRBV5-1 | CASKEPAGELFF | TGCGCCAGCAAAGAGCCGGCCGGGGAGCTGTTTTTT